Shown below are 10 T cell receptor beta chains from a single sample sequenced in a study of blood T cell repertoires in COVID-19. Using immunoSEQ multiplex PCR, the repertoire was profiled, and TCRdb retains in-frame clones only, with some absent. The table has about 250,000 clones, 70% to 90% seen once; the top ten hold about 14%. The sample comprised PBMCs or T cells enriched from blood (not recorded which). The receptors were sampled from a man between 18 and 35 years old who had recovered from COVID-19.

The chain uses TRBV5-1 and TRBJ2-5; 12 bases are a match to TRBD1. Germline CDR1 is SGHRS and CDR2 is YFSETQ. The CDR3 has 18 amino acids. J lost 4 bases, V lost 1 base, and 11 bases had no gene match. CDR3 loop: CASSLLIPGQGARETQYF. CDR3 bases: TGCGCCAGCAGCTTGCTAATACCGGGACAGGGGGCTCGAGAGACCCAGTACTTC.

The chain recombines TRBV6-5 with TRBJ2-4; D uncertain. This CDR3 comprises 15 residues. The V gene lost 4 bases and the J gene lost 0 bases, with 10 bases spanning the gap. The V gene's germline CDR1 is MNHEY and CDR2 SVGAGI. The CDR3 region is CASSSLKLAKNIQYF. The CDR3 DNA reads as TGTGCCAGCAGTTCCCTTAAGCTAGCCAAAAACATTCAGTACTTC.

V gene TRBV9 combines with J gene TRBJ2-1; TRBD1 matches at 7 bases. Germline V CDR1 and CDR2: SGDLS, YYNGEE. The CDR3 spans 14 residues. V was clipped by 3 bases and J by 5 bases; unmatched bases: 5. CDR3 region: CASSAGQSDNEQFF. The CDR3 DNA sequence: TGTGCCAGCAGCGCGGGACAGTCCGACAATGAGCAGTTCTTC.

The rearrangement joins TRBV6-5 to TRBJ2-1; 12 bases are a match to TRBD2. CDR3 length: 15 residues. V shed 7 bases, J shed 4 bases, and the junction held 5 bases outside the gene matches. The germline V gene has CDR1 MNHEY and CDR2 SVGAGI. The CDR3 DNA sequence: TGTGCCAGCAATAGGCTAGCGGGAGGGTACAATGAGCAGTTCTTC. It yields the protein CASNRLAGGYNEQFF.

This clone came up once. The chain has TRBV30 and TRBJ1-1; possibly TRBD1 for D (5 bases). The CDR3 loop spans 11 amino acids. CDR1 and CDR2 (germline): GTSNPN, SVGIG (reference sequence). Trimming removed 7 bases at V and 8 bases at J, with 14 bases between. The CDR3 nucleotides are TGTGCCTCCACGGGGGAGCGGGAAGCTTTCTTT. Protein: CASTGEREAFF.

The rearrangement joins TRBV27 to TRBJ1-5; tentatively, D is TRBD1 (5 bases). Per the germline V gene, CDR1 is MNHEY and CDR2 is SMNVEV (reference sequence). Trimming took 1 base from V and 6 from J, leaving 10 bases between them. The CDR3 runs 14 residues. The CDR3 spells CASSLFRGGQPQHF. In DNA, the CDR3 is TGTGCCAGCAGTTTATTTAGGGGAGGTCAGCCCCAGCATTTT.

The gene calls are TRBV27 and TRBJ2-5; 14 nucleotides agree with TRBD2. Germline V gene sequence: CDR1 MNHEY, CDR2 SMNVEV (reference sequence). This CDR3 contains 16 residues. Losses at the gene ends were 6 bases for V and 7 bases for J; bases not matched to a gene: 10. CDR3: CASSLGTSGSEGTQYF. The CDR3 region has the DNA TGTGCCAGCAGCCTGGGGACTAGCGGGAGTGAGGGGACCCAGTACTTC.

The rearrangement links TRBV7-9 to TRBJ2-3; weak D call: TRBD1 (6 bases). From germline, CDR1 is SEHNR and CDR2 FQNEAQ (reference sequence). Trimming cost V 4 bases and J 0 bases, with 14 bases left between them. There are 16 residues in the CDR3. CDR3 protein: CASSSRTETSTDTQYF. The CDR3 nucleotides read TGTGCCAGCAGCTCCAGGACAGAAACTAGCACAGATACGCAGTATTTT. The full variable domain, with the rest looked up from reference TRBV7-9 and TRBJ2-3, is DTGVSQNPRHKITKRGQNVTFRCDPISEHNRLYWYRQTLGQGPEFLTYFQNEAQLEKSRLLSDRFSAERPKGSFSTLEIQRTEQGDSAMYLCASSSRTETSTDTQYFGPGTRLTVL.

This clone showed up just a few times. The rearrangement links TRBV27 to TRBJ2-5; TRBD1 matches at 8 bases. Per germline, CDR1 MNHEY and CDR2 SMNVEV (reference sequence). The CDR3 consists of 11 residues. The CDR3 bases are TGTGGGACAGGGCGTAAAGAGACCCAGTACTTC. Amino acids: CGTGRKETQYF.

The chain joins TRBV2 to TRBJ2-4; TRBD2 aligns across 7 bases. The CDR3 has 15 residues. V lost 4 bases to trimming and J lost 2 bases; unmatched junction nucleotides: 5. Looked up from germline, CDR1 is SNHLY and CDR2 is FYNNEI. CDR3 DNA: TGTGCCAGCAGTGGGTACGGGGGGACCAAAAACATTCAGTACTTC. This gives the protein CASSGYGGTKNIQYF.